This T cell receptor beta chain was recovered during a study of CD8+CD57+ T cells in acquired aplastic anemia. CDR3 length: 13 amino acids. Trimming left V 3 bases short and J 5 bases short, with 8 bases between. Germline V gives CDR1 LNHDA, CDR2 SQIVND (reference sequence). It was genomic DNA that served as the template for profiling TCR beta VDJ and CDR3. TCRdb ran MiXCR on the reads and lists one entry per CDR3 protein. The repertoire consists of around 200,000 distinct CDR3 sequences, with approximately 60% occurring once and the leading ten covering approximately 32%. This clonotype was found many times.

The origin of this receptor is a human donor in good health. Sequenced sample: sorted CD4+, CD8+, or CD8+CD57+ T cells (not recorded which) from PBMCs. This chain connects TRBV19 to TRBJ2-1; D uncertain. CDR3 protein: CASSISINNEQFF. The DNA for the CDR3 is TGTGCCAGTAGTATTAGCATAAACAATGAGCAGTTCTTC.